What follows is one T cell receptor beta chain and its context. Its target is not known. Thawed PBMCs were FACS-sorted into unstimulated CD4+CD25+CD127- regulatory T cells, CD4+CD25- non-regulatory cells, CD4 and CD8 cells. This specimen comes from a study of Tregs in tolerant kidney transplant recipients. Study observations and caveats: The small number of patients limits these findings pending further validation. Activated donor B cell expansion appeared to reveal the most relevant donor-specific TCRbeta repertoire. Biological reproducibility was not directly addressed, but technical replication error appeared minimal.

The data were produced by immunoSEQ multiplex PCR, yet TCRdb's version contains in-frame clones alone and is incomplete. This repertoire shows 110,000 or so clones, about 90% found once; its top ten account for approximately 0.62%. The V end was cut by 7 bases, the J end by 3 bases, with 26 bases between. The CDR3 has 18 residues. Germline V CDR1 and CDR2: SGHRS, YFSETQ. The TCR comes from a human donor in good health. V usage is TRBV5-1 and J usage is TRBJ2-1; tentative D call: TRBD2 (6 bases). Specimen: CD4+ T cells from blood. CDR3 DNA: TGCGCCAGCGGGGGTATGGGTAGCGGAGGACATGTCTACAATGAGCAGTTCTTC. Protein: CASGGMGSGGHVYNEQFF.